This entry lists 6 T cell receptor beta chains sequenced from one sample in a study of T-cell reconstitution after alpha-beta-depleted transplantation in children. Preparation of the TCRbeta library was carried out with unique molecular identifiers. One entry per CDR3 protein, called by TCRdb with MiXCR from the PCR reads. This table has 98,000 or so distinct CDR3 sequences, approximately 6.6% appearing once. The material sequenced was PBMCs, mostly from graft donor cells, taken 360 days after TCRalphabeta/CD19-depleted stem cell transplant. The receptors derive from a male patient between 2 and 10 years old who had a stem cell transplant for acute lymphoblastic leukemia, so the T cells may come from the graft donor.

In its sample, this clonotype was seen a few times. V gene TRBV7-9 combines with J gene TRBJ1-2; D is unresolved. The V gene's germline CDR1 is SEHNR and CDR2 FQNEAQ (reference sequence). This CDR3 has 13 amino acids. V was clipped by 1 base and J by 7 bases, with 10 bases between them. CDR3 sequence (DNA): TGTGCCAGCAGCTTAGGTTCTGGGCCTGGCTACACCTTC. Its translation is CASSLGSGPGYTF.

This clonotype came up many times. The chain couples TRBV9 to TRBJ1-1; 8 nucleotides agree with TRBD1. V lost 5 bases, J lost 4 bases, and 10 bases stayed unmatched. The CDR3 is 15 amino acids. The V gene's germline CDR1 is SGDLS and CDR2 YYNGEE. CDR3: CASREYRGTGTEAFF. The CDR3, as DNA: TGTGCCAGCAGAGAGTACAGGGGGACGGGCACTGAAGCTTTCTTT.

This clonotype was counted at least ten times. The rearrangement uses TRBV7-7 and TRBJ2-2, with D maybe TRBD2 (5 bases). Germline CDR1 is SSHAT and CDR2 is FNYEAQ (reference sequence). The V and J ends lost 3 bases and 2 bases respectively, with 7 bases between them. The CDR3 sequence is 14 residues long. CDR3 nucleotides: TGTGCCAGCAGCTTCCGGGGTAACACCGGGGAGCTGTTTTTT. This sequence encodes CASSFRGNTGELFF.

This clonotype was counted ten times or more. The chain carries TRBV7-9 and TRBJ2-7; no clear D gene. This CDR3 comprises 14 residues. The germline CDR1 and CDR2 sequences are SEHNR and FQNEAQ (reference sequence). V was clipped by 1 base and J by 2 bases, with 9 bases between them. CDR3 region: CASSLEVFPYEQYF. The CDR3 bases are TGTGCCAGCAGCTTAGAGGTCTTCCCCTACGAGCAGTACTTC.

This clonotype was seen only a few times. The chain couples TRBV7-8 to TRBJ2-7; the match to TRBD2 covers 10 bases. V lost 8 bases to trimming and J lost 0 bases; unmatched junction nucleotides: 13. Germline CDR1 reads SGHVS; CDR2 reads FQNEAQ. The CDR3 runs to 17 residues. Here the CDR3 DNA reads TGTGCCAGCTTTGGAGGTAGCGGGAGGTCGAGCTCCTACGAGCAGTACTTC. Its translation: CASFGGSGRSSSYEQYF.

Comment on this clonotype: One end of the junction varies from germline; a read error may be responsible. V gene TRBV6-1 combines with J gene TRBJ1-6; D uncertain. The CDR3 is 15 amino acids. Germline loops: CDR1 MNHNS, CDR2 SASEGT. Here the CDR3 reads CASSRTREINTPLHF. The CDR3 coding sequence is TGTGCCAGCAGCCGGACGAGGGAAATTAATACACCCCTCCACTTT.